The 5 T cell receptor beta chains in this list originate from one sample, sequenced in a study of blood T cell repertoires in COVID-19. Profiling relied on immunoSEQ multiplex PCR, and the TCRdb table lists in-frame clones only, not all of them. The sample has about 380,000 clones; approximately 77% are singletons. The sequenced sample was peripheral blood. The origin of the receptors is a human donor with acute or convalescent COVID-19. The donor label of this sample is uncertain.

The chain combines TRBV19 with TRBJ2-6; 9 bases line up with TRBD1. Trimming cost V 8 bases and J 3 bases; bases outside gene matches: 17. The CDR3 is 19 amino acids. Germline CDR1 is LNHDA and CDR2 is SQIVND (reference sequence). The CDR3 reads CASSLIPGQGSGGANVLTF. CDR3 in DNA: TGTGCCAGTTCATTAATTCCGGGACAGGGTAGCGGTGGGGCCAACGTCCTGACTTTC.

V is TRBV7-9 and J is TRBJ2-7, with 7 nucleotides matching TRBD1. The ends lost 3 bases at V and 5 bases at J; junction bases unmatched: 7. The CDR3 covers 14 residues. From germline, CDR1 is SEHNR and CDR2 FQNEAQ (reference sequence). The CDR3 coding sequence is TGTGCCAGCAGCTTTACAGGGGAGATCGACGAGCAGTACTTC. Its protein product is CASSFTGEIDEQYF.

The genes are TRBV30 and TRBJ1-1; 9 bases map to TRBD1. V lost 3 bases, J lost 6 bases, and 8 bases stayed unmatched. The V gene's germline CDR1 is GTSNPN and CDR2 SVGIG (reference sequence). The CDR3 contains 14 residues. The CDR3 DNA reads as TGTGCCTGGAGGAAGACAGGGGGGAGCGCTGAAGCTTTCTTT. This codes for CAWRKTGGSAEAFF.

The rearrangement links TRBV15 to TRBJ1-5; 9 bases fit TRBD1. With V trimmed by 5 bases and J by 3 bases, 5 bases remained unmatched. Germline V lookup: CDR1 LNHNV, CDR2 YYDKDF (reference sequence). CDR3 length equals 15 residues. CDR3 bases: TGTGCCACCAGCGGACAGGGGAGTCTCAATCAGCCCCAGCATTTT. As protein: CATSGQGSLNQPQHF.

The genes are TRBV7-2 and TRBJ1-1; 8 positions match TRBD1. The CDR3 runs to 14 residues. J was trimmed by 9 bases and V by 5 bases; bases with no gene match: 11. Germline V gene sequence: CDR1 SGHTA, CDR2 FQGNSA. CDR3 sequence reads: CASSPRTGRDKAFF. DNA for the CDR3: TGTGCCAGCAGCCCGAGGACAGGGAGGGATAAAGCTTTCTTT.